This entry is about one T cell receptor beta chain. What it binds is unknown. The sample originates from a study of OX40 agonist ivuxolimab in advanced cancers. Study summary: Patients enrolled in dose escalation were diagnosed with hepatocellular carcinoma, melanoma, renal cell or head and neck cancer. Of mixed ages from about 23 to 90 and averaging around 60 years, the group was roughly 85% male.

Study-wide points: CD4+ and CD8+ blood T cells expanded clonally by week 6 at 0.1 to 3.0 mg/kg.

The assay was immunoSEQ multiplex PCR, and TCRdb's table has in-frame clones only and misses some. This table holds some 60,000 clones, around 84% found once. V was cut by 6 bases and J by 7 bases, with 18 bases left in between. This CDR3 is 13 amino acids long. Germline assignment: CDR1 SQVTM and CDR2 ANQGSEA. The sequencing used CD4+ or CD8+ T cells sorted from blood, collected in a trial of the OX40 agonist ivuxolimab. The rearrangement joins TRBV29-1 to TRBJ1-2, with D possibly being TRBD1 (6 bases). The TCR comes from an adult with an advanced solid tumor such as melanoma, head and neck, liver or kidney cancer. In DNA, the CDR3 is TGCAGCGTCGGGGACACCCGGAATAGTGGCTACACCTTC. Its protein is CSVGDTRNSGYTF.